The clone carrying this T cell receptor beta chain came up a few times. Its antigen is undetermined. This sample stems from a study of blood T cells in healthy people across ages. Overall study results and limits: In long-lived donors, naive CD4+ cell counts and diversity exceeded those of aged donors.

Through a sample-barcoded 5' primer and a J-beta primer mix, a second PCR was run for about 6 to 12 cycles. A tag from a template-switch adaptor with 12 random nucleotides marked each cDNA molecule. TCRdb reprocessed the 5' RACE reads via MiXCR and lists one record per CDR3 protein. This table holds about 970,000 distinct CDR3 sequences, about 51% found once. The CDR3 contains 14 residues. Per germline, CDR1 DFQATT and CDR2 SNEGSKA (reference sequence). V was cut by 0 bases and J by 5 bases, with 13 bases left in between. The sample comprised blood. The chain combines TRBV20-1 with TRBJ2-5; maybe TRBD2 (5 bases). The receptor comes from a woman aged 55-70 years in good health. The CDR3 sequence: CSARDVRGKETQYF. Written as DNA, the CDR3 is TGCAGTGCTAGAGACGTCCGAGGGAAGGAGACCCAGTACTTC.